The text below deals with one TCR beta chain. This specimen belongs to a study of blood T cell repertoires in COVID-19. Study-wide background: PBMCs, B-cell-depleted T cells, or T cells were the source of the cDNA or gDNA that made up the material.

Germline V gene data show CDR1 as MNHEY and CDR2 as SVGEGT. V lost 5 bases and J lost 2, with 22 bases in between. The CDR3 runs to 18 residues. The study drew participants aged roughly 18 to 95 years from 20 to 30 US areas. Donors were grouped by their self-reported clinical history. The authors' processing: Amplification with reference gene primers provided the estimates of nucleated cell counts. Assay used: immunoSEQ multiplex PCR; TCRdb lists only in-frame clones, some missing. That table is the source of V, J and clone size, and D and trimming were worked out from the DNA. Of 150,000 to 200,000 clones listed, approximately 89% are singletons.

This chain joins TRBV6-2 or TRBV6-3 and TRBJ2-1; D gene ambiguous. This TCR derives from a woman aged 40 to 55 with acute COVID-19. The source material was PBMCs or T cells enriched from blood (not recorded which). The CDR3 sequence: CASSDQSPSRPPYNEQFF. The DNA for the CDR3 is TGTGCCAGCAGTGACCAGTCCCCCTCGCGGCCCCCCTACAATGAGCAGTTCTTC.